The 12 T cell receptor beta chains below come from one sample, sequenced in a study of blood T cell repertoires in COVID-19. Profiled with immunoSEQ multiplex PCR; TCRdb holds only in-frame clones, not every one. This table holds 100,000 to 150,000 clones, approximately 86% found once. The sample consisted of peripheral blood. The receptors were gathered from an older woman with COVID-19, enrolled during active disease.

The V call is TRBV30, the J call TRBJ1-6; D is possibly TRBD1 (5 bases). The germline V gene encodes CDR1 GTSNPN and CDR2 SVGIG (reference sequence). Trimming cost V 8 bases and J 0 bases, with 14 bases left between them. The CDR3 length is 15 residues. This CDR3 reads CAAGHPSSYNSPLHF. In DNA, the CDR3 is TGTGCCGCCGGACACCCTAGCTCCTATAATTCACCCCTCCACTTT.

The V call is TRBV10-3, the J call TRBJ2-1; D is possibly TRBD1 (7 bases). Germline lookup yields CDR1 ENHRY and CDR2 SYGVKD. V was trimmed by 0 bases and J by 5 bases, leaving 14 bases between them. The CDR3 runs to 16 residues. The CDR3 sequence: CAISESARGANNEQFF. The CDR3 DNA is TGTGCCATCAGTGAGTCGGCCAGGGGGGCAAACAATGAGCAGTTCTTC.

The rearrangement links TRBV5-6 to TRBJ2-5, with 7 nucleotides matching TRBD2. This CDR3 has 14 residues. In germline, CDR1 is SGHDT, CDR2 YYEEEE. With 4 bases clipped from V and 5 bases from J, the junction kept 8 bases outside the gene matches. CDR3 in amino acids: CASSRGGVWETQYF. CDR3 nucleotides: TGTGCCAGCAGCAGGGGAGGGGTCTGGGAGACCCAGTACTTC.

The V and J genes are TRBV28 and TRBJ2-4; weak D call: TRBD1 (5 bases). The CDR3 is 12 amino acids. Germline assignment: CDR1 MDHEN and CDR2 SYDVKM. The V end lost 4 bases, the J end lost 14 bases, and 15 bases lay between the germline ends. The CDR3 DNA follows: TGTGCCAGCAGTTCCAACAGGTATCAGAAGTACTTC. It encodes CASSSNRYQKYF.

The rearrangement joins TRBV5-5 to TRBJ1-2; D may be TRBD1 (6 bases). The length of the CDR3 is 16 residues. CDR1 is SGHKS and CDR2 is YYEKEE in the germline V gene (reference sequence). V lost 7 bases, J lost 2 bases, and 21 bases lay in between. The CDR3 loop is CASYLGAGSSNYGYTF. The CDR3 nucleotides are TGTGCCAGCTACCTGGGGGCAGGGTCCTCAAACTATGGCTACACCTTC.

The table lists this clone with a count of one. The chain has TRBV7-9 and TRBJ2-2, with D hard to call. The CDR3 contains 15 residues. Trimming left V 5 bases short and J 1 base short, with 11 bases between. CDR1 is SEHNR and CDR2 is FQNEAQ in the germline V gene (reference sequence). Written as DNA, the CDR3 is TGTGCCAGCAGCCCCATCGTCGGGAACACCGGGGAGCTGTTTTTT. This encodes CASSPIVGNTGELFF. Complete variable domain (other parts from reference TRBV7-9 and TRBJ2-2): DTGVSQNPRHKITKRGQNVTFRCDPISEHNRLYWYRQTLGQGPEFLTYFQNEAQLEKSRLLSDRFSAERPKGSFSTLEIQRTEQGDSAMYLCASSPIVGNTGELFFGEGSRLTVL.

V gene TRBV5-1 combines with J gene TRBJ2-5; 11 bases match TRBD1. With 3 bases clipped from V and 1 base from J, the junction kept 8 bases outside the gene matches. Germline V gives CDR1 SGHRS, CDR2 YFSETQ. The CDR3 contains 17 residues. This CDR3 reads CASSSTGTGGFQETQYF. CDR3 DNA: TGCGCCAGCAGCTCCACCGGGACAGGGGGTTTCCAAGAGACCCAGTACTTC.

V is TRBV2 and J is TRBJ1-4; D is perhaps TRBD1 (5 bases). This CDR3 has 16 amino acids. Per germline, CDR1 SNHLY and CDR2 FYNNEI. The V and J ends lost 6 bases and 1 base respectively, with 15 bases between them. This CDR3 is CASRPTLGGTNEKLFF. CDR3 DNA sequence: TGTGCCAGCAGACCTACTCTCGGGGGAACTAATGAAAAACTGTTTTTT. Drawing the rest from reference TRBV2 and TRBJ1-4, the complete variable domain is EPEVTQTPSHQVTQMGQEVILRCVPISNHLYFYWYRQILGQKVEFLVSFYNNEISEKSEIFDDQFSVERPDGSNFTLKIRSTKLEDSAMYFCASRPTLGGTNEKLFFGSGTQLSVL.

The V gene is TRBV28, the J gene TRBJ1-5; D not certain. The CDR3 runs to 15 residues. V was clipped by 3 bases and J by 0 bases, with 9 bases between them. Germline V gene lookup returns CDR1 MDHEN and CDR2 SYDVKM. The CDR3, as DNA: TGTGCCAGCAGTTTCCCGGGAACTAGCAATCAGCCCCAGCATTTT. Its translation is CASSFPGTSNQPQHF.

The chain is built from TRBV7-8 and TRBJ2-1, with 13 bases lining up with TRBD2. V shed 4 bases and J 6 bases; nucleotides not matched to a gene: 12. Germline loops: CDR1 SGHVS, CDR2 FQNEAQ. This CDR3 contains 18 residues. CDR3 region: CASSSKPGGLAGFNEQFF. DNA of the CDR3: TGTGCCAGCAGCTCAAAACCGGGGGGACTAGCGGGGTTCAATGAGCAGTTCTTC.

J is TRBJ2-3 and V is TRBV11-2; 16 bases line up with TRBD2. This CDR3 spans 19 amino acids. V lost 2 bases to trimming and J lost 0 bases; unmatched junction nucleotides: 5. CDR1 and CDR2 from the germline V gene are SGHAT and FQNNGV. The CDR3 here is CASSLRGLAGGTSTDTQYF. The CDR3 DNA follows: TGTGCCAGCAGCTTAAGGGGACTAGCGGGGGGGACTAGCACAGATACGCAGTATTTT.

The J gene is TRBJ2-7, the V gene TRBV6-4; 9 bases agree with TRBD1. Per the germline V gene, CDR1 is MRHNA and CDR2 is SNTAGT. CDR3 length equals 19 residues. Trimming at V came to 9 bases and at J to 6 bases, leaving 27 bases not matched to a gene. CDR3 amino acids: CARTQEGQGYCPTIGEQYF. CDR3 nucleotides: TGTGCCAGGACCCAAGAGGGACAGGGATATTGCCCCACTATTGGCGAGCAGTACTTC.